Following are 14 T cell receptor beta chains from one sample sequenced in a study of cytomegalovirus exposure and HLA in healthy donors. The method was immunoSEQ multiplex PCR; TCRdb's version includes in-frame clones alone and lacks a portion of them. The profile shows some 340,000 clones, 75% to 90% of them singletons. The source material was PBMCs. The receptors come from a woman in her 30s in good health and CMV-seropositive.

The CDR3 DNA is TGTGCCAGCAGCCCCTCGAACACCGGGGAGCTGTTTTTT. Protein sequence: CASSPSNTGELFF. The chain uses TRBV7-3 and TRBJ2-2; D is uncertain. The CDR3 length is 13 residues. Trimming took 5 bases from V and 0 from J, leaving 4 bases between them. Per the germline V gene, CDR1 is SGHTA and CDR2 is FQGTGA.

The genes are TRBV29-1 and TRBJ2-7; D assignment may be TRBD1 or TRBD2 (5 bases each). Germline lookup yields CDR1 SQVTM and CDR2 ANQGSEA. V gave up 0 bases and J gave up 3 bases, with 12 bases separating them. This CDR3 is 14 amino acids long. The CDR3 DNA reads TGCAGCGTTGAAGATGGGGACCAGTACTACGAGCAGTACTTC. Protein sequence: CSVEDGDQYYEQYF.

CDR3 bases: TGCGCCAGCAGCAGGGCGGGTCCGAACACCGGGGAGCTGTTTTTT. Protein: CASSRAGPNTGELFF. The V call is TRBV4-1, the J call TRBJ2-2; weak D call: TRBD2 (5 bases). CDR1 is MGHRA, CDR2 YSYEKL, per germline. CDR3 length: 15 amino acids. With 5 bases removed from V and 0 bases from J, the gap between germline ends came to 10 bases.

The V gene is TRBV5-6, the J gene TRBJ2-3; 13 nucleotides line up with TRBD2. This CDR3 is 17 amino acids long. The J segment lost 7 bases and the V segment lost 0 bases, leaving 8 bases of the junction unmatched. Germline loops: CDR1 SGHDT, CDR2 YYEEEE. CDR3 in DNA: TGTGCCAGCAGCTTGGAACAACTAGCGGGAGGGATGAATACGCAGTATTTT. Its protein is CASSLEQLAGGMNTQYF. Complete variable domain (other parts from reference TRBV5-6 and TRBJ2-3): DAGVTQSPTHLIKTRGQQVTLRCSPKSGHDTVSWYQQALGQGPQFIFQYYEEEERQRGNFPDRFSGHQFPNYSSELNVNALLLGDSALYLCASSLEQLAGGMNTQYFGPGTRLTVL.

The chain couples TRBV27 to TRBJ2-1, with 14 bases that match TRBD2. Germline V lookup: CDR1 MNHEY, CDR2 SMNVEV (reference sequence). The length of the CDR3 is 19 residues. V dropped 6 bases and J dropped 3; count of bases not matched to a gene: 13. The CDR3 nucleotides are TGTGCCAGCAGGTTAGCCGGACTAGCGGGAGGATGGTACTACAATGAGCAGTTCTTC. Protein product: CASRLAGLAGGWYYNEQFF.

DNA for the CDR3: TGTGCCAGCTCCCCCGGGTTCGAGCAGTTCTTC. Amino acids: CASSPGFEQFF. The chain recombines TRBV2 with TRBJ2-1; D unresolved. Germline CDR1 and CDR2: SNHLY and FYNNEI. V gave up 8 bases and J gave up 10 bases, with 12 bases separating them. The CDR3 is made up of 11 amino acids.

The V and J genes are TRBV28 and TRBJ2-5; no firm D call. This CDR3 region has 12 residues. Germline loops: CDR1 MDHEN, CDR2 SYDVKM. Trimming cost V 8 bases and J 4 bases, with 11 bases left between them. The CDR3 reads CASAQDGETQYF. DNA of the CDR3: TGTGCCAGCGCCCAGGACGGAGAGACCCAGTACTTC.

This clone was picked up a small number of times. This chain uses TRBV9 with TRBJ1-1; TRBD1 is a possible D gene (6 bases). V was clipped by 3 bases and J by 2 bases, with 14 bases between them. Germline V gene data show CDR1 as SGDLS and CDR2 as YYNGEE. The CDR3 runs to 15 residues. The CDR3 loop is CASSGEDSYNTEAFF. In nucleotides, the CDR3 is TGTGCCAGCAGCGGCGAGGACAGTTACAACACTGAAGCTTTCTTT.

The chain carries TRBV29-1 and TRBJ2-3, with TRBD2 identical over 8 bases. This CDR3 has 14 residues. The germline CDR1 and CDR2 sequences are SQVTM and ANQGSEA. Trimming took 3 bases from V and 5 from J; bases not matched to a gene: 7. DNA of the CDR3: TGCAGCGTTGATCGGGGGGGCCAAGTAGATACGCAGTATTTT. Translated, it gives CSVDRGGQVDTQYF.

This clone was recorded a few times. The chain employs TRBV30 and TRBJ1-5, with 7 bases matching TRBD1. CDR3 size: 13 residues. Germline CDR1 and CDR2: GTSNPN and SVGIG (reference sequence). V lost 2 bases to trimming and J lost 6 bases; unmatched junction nucleotides: 4. The CDR3 is CAWSRQGSQPQHF. Here the CDR3 DNA reads TGTGCCTGGAGTCGACAGGGTAGTCAGCCCCAGCATTTT. The entire variable domain, with the rest obtained from reference TRBV30 and TRBJ1-5, is as follows: SQTIHQWPATLVQPVGSPLSLECTVEGTSNPNLYWYRQAAGRGLQLLFYSVGIGQISSEVPQNLSASRPQDRQFILSSKKLLLSDSGFYLCAWSRQGSQPQHFGDGTRLSIL.

The V and J genes are TRBV28 and TRBJ1-4; unclear D gene. Germline V CDR1 and CDR2: MDHEN, SYDVKM. The CDR3 totals 13 residues. V was pared by 3 bases and J by 8 bases, with 10 bases between. CDR3 protein: CASSFGSWEKLFF. CDR3 coding DNA: TGTGCCAGCAGTTTCGGGTCGTGGGAAAAACTGTTTTTT.

The chain carries TRBV18 and TRBJ2-7; D may correspond to TRBD1 or TRBD2 (6 bases each). This CDR3 contains 15 residues. Germline loops: CDR1 KGHSH, CDR2 LQKENI. V was trimmed by 6 bases and J by 4 bases, leaving 19 bases between them. The CDR3 loop reads CASSLFGGEGYEQYF. For the CDR3, the DNA is TGTGCCAGCTCCCTATTCGGGGGCGAGGGGTACGAGCAGTACTTC.

The chain joins TRBV6-6 to TRBJ2-2; 13 nucleotides match TRBD2. This CDR3 spans 16 amino acids. The V gene's germline CDR1 is MNHNY and CDR2 SVGAGI (reference sequence). The trim removed 6 bases at V and 6 bases at J, leaving 7 bases unmatched. DNA of the CDR3: TGTGCCAGCAGACTAGCGGGAGGGATCCACCCCGGGGAGCTGTTTTTT. Protein: CASRLAGGIHPGELFF.

The V call is TRBV15, the J call TRBJ1-1; D not resolved. Germline CDR1 reads LNHNV; CDR2 reads YYDKDF (reference sequence). The CDR3 sequence is 13 residues long. Trimming stripped 9 bases from V and 4 bases from J, with 15 bases between. CDR3 protein: CATQRESATEAFF. The CDR3 DNA is TGTGCCACACAAAGGGAGTCAGCCACTGAAGCTTTCTTT.